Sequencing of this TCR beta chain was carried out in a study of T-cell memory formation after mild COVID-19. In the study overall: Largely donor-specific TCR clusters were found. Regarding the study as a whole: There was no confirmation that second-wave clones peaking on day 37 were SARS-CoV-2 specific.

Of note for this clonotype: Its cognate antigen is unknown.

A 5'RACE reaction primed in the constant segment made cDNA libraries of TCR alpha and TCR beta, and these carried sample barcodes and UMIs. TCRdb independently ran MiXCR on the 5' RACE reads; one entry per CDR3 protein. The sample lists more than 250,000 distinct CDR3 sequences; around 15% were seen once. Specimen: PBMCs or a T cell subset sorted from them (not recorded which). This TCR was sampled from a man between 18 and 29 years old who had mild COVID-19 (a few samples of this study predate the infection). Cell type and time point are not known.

The CDR3 sequence is CASTGTGNTGELFF. CDR3 bases: TGTGCCAGCACAGGGACAGGGAACACCGGGGAGCTGTTTTTT. This rearrangement joins TRBV7-9 to TRBJ2-2, with 8 bases aligning to TRBD1. The CDR3 sequence is 14 residues long. The germline V gene encodes CDR1 SEHNR and CDR2 FQNEAQ (reference sequence). The junction had 2 bases not matched to a gene; V was cut back by 7 bases and J by 1 base.